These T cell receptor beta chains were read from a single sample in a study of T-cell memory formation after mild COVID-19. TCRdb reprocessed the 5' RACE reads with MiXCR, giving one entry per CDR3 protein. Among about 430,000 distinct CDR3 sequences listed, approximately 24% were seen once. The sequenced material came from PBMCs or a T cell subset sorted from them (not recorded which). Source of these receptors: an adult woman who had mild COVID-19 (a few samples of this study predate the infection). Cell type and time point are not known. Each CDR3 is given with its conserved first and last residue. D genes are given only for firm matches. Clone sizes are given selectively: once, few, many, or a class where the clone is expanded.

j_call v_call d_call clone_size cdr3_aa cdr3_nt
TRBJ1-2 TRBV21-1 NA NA CASSKGCRREGYTF TGTGCCAGCAGCAAAGGTTGTCGGAGGGAAGGCTACACCTTC
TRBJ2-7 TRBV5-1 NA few CASSLAAHSYEQYF TGCGCCAGCAGCTTGGCGGCACATTCCTACGAGCAGTACTTC
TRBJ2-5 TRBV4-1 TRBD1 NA CASSPGQSETQYF TGCGCCAGCAGCCCGGGACAGTCTGAGACCCAGTACTTC
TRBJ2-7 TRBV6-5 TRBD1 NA CASSYSGTGVYEQYF TGTGCCAGCAGTTACTCCGGGACAGGGGTCTACGAGCAGTACTTC
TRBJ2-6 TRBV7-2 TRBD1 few CASSQKATGSRGANVLTF TGTGCCAGCAGCCAGAAAGCGACAGGGTCGAGGGGGGCCAACGTCCTGACTTTC
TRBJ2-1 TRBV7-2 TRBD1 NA CASSLGGDRPVF TGTGCCAGCAGCTTAGGGGGGGACAGGCCGGTCTTC
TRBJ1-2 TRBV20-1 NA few CSARAGSGYTF TGCAGTGCTAGAGCGGGGAGTGGCTACACCTTC
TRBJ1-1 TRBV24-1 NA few CATSDLGGTEAFF TGTGCCACCAGTGATTTGGGCGGGACAGAAGCTTTCTTT
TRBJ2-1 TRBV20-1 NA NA CSASGQFAYNEQFF TGCAGTGCTAGTGGGCAGTTCGCCTACAATGAGCAGTTCTTC
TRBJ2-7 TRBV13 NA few CASSLSGRTYEQYF TGTGCCAGCAGCTTATCGGGTAGAACCTACGAGCAGTACTTC
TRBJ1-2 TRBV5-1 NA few CASSLTLGYGYTF TGCGCCAGCAGCTTGACTCTCGGCTATGGCTACACCTTC
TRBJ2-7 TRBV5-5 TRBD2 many CASTIGRGEQYF TGTGCCAGCACCATTGGGAGGGGCGAGCAGTACTTC
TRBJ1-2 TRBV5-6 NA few CASSLVDPYYGYTF TGTGCCAGCAGCTTGGTTGACCCTTACTATGGCTACACCTTC
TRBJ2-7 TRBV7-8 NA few CASSWEGDYEQYF TGTGCCAGCAGCTGGGAGGGGGACTACGAGCAGTACTTC
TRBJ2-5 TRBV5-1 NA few CASSFLAGKYQETQYF TGCGCCAGCAGCTTTCTGGCAGGGAAGTACCAAGAGACCCAGTACTTC
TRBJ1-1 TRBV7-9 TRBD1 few CASSLMSGGIEAFF TGTGCCAGCAGCTTAATGTCAGGGGGAATAGAAGCTTTCTTT
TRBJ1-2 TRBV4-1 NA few CASSQEGRRDYGYTF TGCGCCAGCAGCCAAGAAGGACGACGGGACTATGGCTACACCTTC
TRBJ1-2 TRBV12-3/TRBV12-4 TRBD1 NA CASSHRGRGYTF TGTGCCAGCAGTCACAGGGGGCGAGGCTACACCTTC
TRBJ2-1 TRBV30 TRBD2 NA CAWSVQSGRSHEQFF TGTGCCTGGAGTGTACAAAGCGGGAGATCCCATGAGCAGTTCTTC
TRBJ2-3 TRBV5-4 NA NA CASSVTGTSTDTQYF TGTGCCAGCAGCGTAACAGGGACGAGCACAGATACGCAGTATTTT
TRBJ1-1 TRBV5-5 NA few CASSLRSDEAFF TGTGCCAGCAGCTTGCGTTCTGATGAAGCTTTCTTT
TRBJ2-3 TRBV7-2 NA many CASSQYTDTQYF TGTGCCAGCAGCCAATATACAGATACGCAGTATTTT
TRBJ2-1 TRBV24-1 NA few CATSDYQGSYNEQFF TGTGCCACCAGTGATTACCAGGGGTCTTACAATGAGCAGTTCTTC
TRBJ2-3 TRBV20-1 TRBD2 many CSASGTSDYSTSTDTQYF TGCAGTGCTTCCGGGACTAGCGATTACTCCACTAGCACAGATACGCAGTATTTT
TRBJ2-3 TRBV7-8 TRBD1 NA CASSPTGGTDTQYF TGTGCCAGCAGCCCAACAGGGGGCACAGATACGCAGTATTTT
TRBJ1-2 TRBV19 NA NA CASKGNANYGYTF TGTGCCAGTAAGGGAAACGCTAACTATGGCTACACCTTC
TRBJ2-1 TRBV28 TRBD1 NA CASSLPGQYNEQFF TGTGCCAGCAGTTTACCGGGACAGTACAATGAGCAGTTCTTC
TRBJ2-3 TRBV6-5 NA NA CASSYAKGTAYTDTQYF TGTGCCAGCAGTTATGCGAAGGGGACGGCTTACACAGATACGCAGTATTTT
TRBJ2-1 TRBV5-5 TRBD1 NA CASSFYIVPTGWTYNEQFF TGTGCCAGCAGCTTCTATATCGTCCCGACAGGGTGGACCTACAATGAGCAGTTCTTC
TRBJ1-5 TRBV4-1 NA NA CASSHLRRRASNQPQHF TGCGCCAGCAGCCACCTCCGGAGGAGGGCGAGCAATCAGCCCCAGCATTTT
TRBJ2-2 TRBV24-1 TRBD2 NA CATSDRRLAGGPGYTGELFF TGTGCCACCAGTGACCGCCGACTAGCGGGAGGGCCGGGGTACACCGGGGAGCTGTTTTTT
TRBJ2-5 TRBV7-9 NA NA CASSSFWGKETQYF TGTGCCAGCAGCTCATTTTGGGGAAAAGAGACCCAGTACTTC
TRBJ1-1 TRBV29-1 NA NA CSVEDPGGYEAFF TGCAGCGTTGAAGATCCGGGCGGCTATGAAGCTTTCTTT
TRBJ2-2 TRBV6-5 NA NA CASSYSIVGRGRTGELFF TGTGCCAGCAGTTACTCGATCGTAGGGCGGGGGCGCACCGGGGAGCTGTTTTTT
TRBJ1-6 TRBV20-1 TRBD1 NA CSAKPRGAYNSPLHF TGCAGTGCTAAGCCCAGGGGGGCCTATAATTCACCCCTCCACTTT
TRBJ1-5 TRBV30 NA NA CAWSVHGQQNQPQHF TGTGCCTGGAGTGTACATGGGCAGCAGAATCAGCCCCAGCATTTT
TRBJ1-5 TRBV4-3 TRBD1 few CASSQDPGTGGKPQHF TGCGCCAGCAGCCAAGATCCCGGGACAGGGGGCAAACCCCAGCATTTT
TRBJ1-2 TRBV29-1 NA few CSVAKGTTNYGYTF TGCAGCGTTGCGAAGGGCACAACTAACTATGGCTACACCTTC
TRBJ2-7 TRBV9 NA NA CASSDGLSGGYEQYF TGTGCCAGCAGCGACGGACTATCAGGGGGCTACGAGCAGTACTTC
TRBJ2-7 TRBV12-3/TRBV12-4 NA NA CASRNRAIRGYEQYF TGTGCCAGCAGAAACAGGGCTATCAGGGGCTACGAGCAGTACTTC
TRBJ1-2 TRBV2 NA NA CASSADLWKGYTF TGTGCCAGCAGTGCTGACTTATGGAAGGGCTACACCTTC
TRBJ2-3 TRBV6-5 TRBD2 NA CASSPGAGADTQYF TGTGCCAGCAGTCCCGGAGCGGGAGCAGATACGCAGTATTTT
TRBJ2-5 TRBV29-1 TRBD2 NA CSVAAGERQTQYF TGCAGCGTCGCGGCGGGAGAGCGGCAGACCCAGTACTTC
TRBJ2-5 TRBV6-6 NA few CASSYALVRGQETQYF TGTGCCAGCAGTTACGCGTTGGTAAGGGGTCAAGAGACCCAGTACTTC
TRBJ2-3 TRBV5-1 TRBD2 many CASSLDGGARDTQYF TGCGCCAGCAGCTTGGACGGGGGGGCACGAGATACGCAGTATTTT
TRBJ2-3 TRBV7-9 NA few CASSLEGPDTQYF TGTGCCAGCAGCTTAGAGGGCCCAGATACGCAGTATTTT
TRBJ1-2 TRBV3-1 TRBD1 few CASSKQPRGSSGYTF TGTGCCAGCAGCAAACAGCCCAGGGGGTCATCTGGCTACACCTTC
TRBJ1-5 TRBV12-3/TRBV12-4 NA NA CASSFYVWSVPQHF TGTGCCAGCAGTTTCTACGTTTGGTCGGTTCCCCAGCATTTT